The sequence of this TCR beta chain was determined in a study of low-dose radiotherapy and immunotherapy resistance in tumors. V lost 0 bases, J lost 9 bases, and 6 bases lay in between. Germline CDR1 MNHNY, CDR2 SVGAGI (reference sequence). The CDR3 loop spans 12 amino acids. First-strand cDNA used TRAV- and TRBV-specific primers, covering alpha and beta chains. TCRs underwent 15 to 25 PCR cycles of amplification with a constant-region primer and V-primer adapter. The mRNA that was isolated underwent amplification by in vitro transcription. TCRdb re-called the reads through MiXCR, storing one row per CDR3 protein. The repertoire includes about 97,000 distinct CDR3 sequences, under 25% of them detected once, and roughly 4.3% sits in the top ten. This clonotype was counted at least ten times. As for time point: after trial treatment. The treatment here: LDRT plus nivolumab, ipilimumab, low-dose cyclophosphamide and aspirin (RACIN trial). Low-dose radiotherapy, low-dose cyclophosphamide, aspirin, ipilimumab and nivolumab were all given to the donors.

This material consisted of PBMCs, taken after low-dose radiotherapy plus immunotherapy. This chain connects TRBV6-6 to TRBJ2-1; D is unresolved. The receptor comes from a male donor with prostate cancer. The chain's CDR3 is CASSYSSPEQFF. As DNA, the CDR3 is TGTGCCAGCAGTTACTCGAGCCCTGAGCAGTTCTTC.